The clone carrying this T cell receptor (beta chain) came up a few times. V gave up 0 bases and J gave up 3 bases, with 9 bases separating them. Per the germline V gene, CDR1 is DFQATT and CDR2 is SNEGSKA (reference sequence). This CDR3 contains 13 residues. These data come from a study of T-cell memory formation after mild COVID-19. Overall study context: Largely donor-specific TCR clusters were found.

TCRdb reprocessed the 5' RACE reads via MiXCR and lists one record per CDR3 protein. Among around 500,000 distinct CDR3 sequences listed, roughly 18% were seen once. Sequenced: PBMCs or a T cell subset sorted from them (not recorded which). The clonotype was recovered from an adult woman who had mild COVID-19 (a few samples of this study predate the infection). Cell type and time point are not known. This chain links TRBV20-1 with TRBJ2-7; D is uncertain. The CDR3, as DNA: TGCAGTGCTAGAGATCCATTGAGCTACGAGCAGTACTTC. Amino acid sequence: CSARDPLSYEQYF.